This record concerns one TCR beta chain sequence. Measured with immunoSEQ multiplex PCR; TCRdb has only the in-frame clones, and not every one. The table shows nearly 110,000 clones, with about 90% occurring only once. This entry belongs to a study of T cell responses to AZD1222 COVID-19 vaccine. This specimen was peripheral blood, taken on day 0 of AZD1222 vaccination. This clonotype originated in an adult in good health.

The CDR3 DNA is TGTGCCAGCAGCGAATCGGGGGGCTGGTACACTGAAGCTTTCTTT. Residues: CASSESGGWYTEAFF. This chain links TRBV5-5 with TRBJ1-1, with D possibly matching TRBD1 (6 bases). The germline V and J ends were trimmed by 4 bases and 3 bases, with 16 bases remaining between them. CDR1 and CDR2 from the germline V gene are SGHKS and YYEKEE (reference sequence). This CDR3 comprises 15 residues.